What follows are 5 T cell receptor beta chains derived from one specimen sequenced in a study of OX40 agonist ivuxolimab in advanced cancers. Produced via immunoSEQ multiplex PCR; TCRdb's table is partial and in-frame only. The sample consists of more than 85,000 clones, roughly 85% of them appearing once. This sample comprised CD4+ or CD8+ T cells sorted from blood, obtained in a trial of the OX40 agonist ivuxolimab. All receptors derive from an adult with an advanced solid tumor such as melanoma, head and neck, liver or kidney cancer.

This rearrangement joins TRBV18 to TRBJ1-2; 7 bases are a match to TRBD1. After removal of 2 bases from V and 4 bases from J, the junction contained 4 bases not matched to a gene. Germline V gene lookup returns CDR1 KGHSH and CDR2 LQKENI. The CDR3 contains 14 residues. This chain's CDR3 is CASSPDRDSYGYTF. DNA for the CDR3: TGTGCCAGCTCACCAGATAGGGACAGCTATGGCTACACCTTC.

This CDR3 is CASSLVGQTQYF. The CDR3 DNA sequence: TGTGCCAGCAGTTTAGTGGGACAGACCCAGTACTTC. The chain carries TRBV28 and TRBJ2-5; D is perhaps TRBD1 or TRBD2 (5 bases each). The CDR3 spans 12 residues. The germline gives CDR1 MDHEN, CDR2 SYDVKM. V lost 2 bases to trimming and J lost 6 bases, with 7 bases between them.

The rearrangement links TRBV4-3 to TRBJ2-2; D is possibly TRBD2 (7 bases). CDR1 LGHNA and CDR2 YSLEER come from the germline V gene. The CDR3 extends over 16 amino acids. The V gene lost 1 base and the J gene lost 7 bases, with 16 bases spanning the gap. The CDR3 bases are TGCGCCAGCAGCCAAGCAGGGCGGGGGCCTGGCGGGGAGCTGTTTTTT. This encodes CASSQAGRGPGGELFF.

V and J are TRBV7-2 and TRBJ2-5; D possibly corresponds to TRBD1 (5 bases). CDR3 length: 14 amino acids. With 2 bases removed from V and 4 bases from J, the gap between germline ends came to 11 bases. In germline, CDR1 is SGHTA, CDR2 FQGNSA. CDR3 loop: CASSLRWQGETQYF. The CDR3 DNA follows: TGTGCCAGCAGCTTAAGATGGCAGGGAGAGACCCAGTACTTC.

The chain has TRBV10-3 and TRBJ2-1; D is ambiguous. Germline V gives CDR1 ENHRY, CDR2 SYGVKD. V dropped 0 bases and J dropped 7 bases, with 10 bases sitting between them. The CDR3 has 14 residues. The CDR3 loop is CAISESGPRNEQFF. The CDR3 DNA follows: TGTGCCATCAGTGAGTCCGGCCCTCGGAATGAGCAGTTCTTC.